The rows below give T cell receptor beta chains drawn from one sample of a study of T cell repertoires in cytomegalovirus infection. Via MiXCR, TCRdb re-called the reads, giving one row per CDR3 protein. Of about 180,000 distinct CDR3 sequences in the sample, roughly 14% are singletons; the top ten hold about a quarter. Sequencing was done on a sample of PBMCs. The source of these receptors is a human donor in good health (CMV status not recorded). Some clones in this sample may be carry-over from other donors' samples. The CDR3 runs from the conserved cysteine through the conserved F or W. The D gene is left open where the match is weak. Some rows have no size entry. The others give once, few or many, or a class for an expanded clone.

D,J,size,length,V,DNA,CDR3
.,TRBJ1-1,.,12,TRBV29-1,TGCAGCGCCAAGGGCCTGAACACTGAAGCTTTCTTT,CSAKGLNTEAFF
TRBD1,TRBJ2-7,many,17,TRBV28,TGTGCCAGCAGTAAGGGACAGGGATCGCTTCCTAGCTACGAGCAGTACTTC,CASSKGQGSLPSYEQYF
.,TRBJ2-1,many,12,TRBV6-2/TRBV6-3,TGTGCCAGCAGTTACTCTAGGAATGAGCAGTTCTTC,CASSYSRNEQFF
TRBD1,TRBJ2-2,few,17,TRBV7-3,TGTGCCAGCAGCCTACTACCGGGACAGGCGAACACCGGGGAGCTGTTTTTT,CASSLLPGQANTGELFF
.,TRBJ2-7,.,14,TRBV27,TGTGCCAGCAGTCGGGCAGGGGTTGTCCGCGAGCAGTACTTC,CASSRAGVVREQYF
TRBD2,TRBJ2-2,many,20,TRBV7-2,TGTGCCAGCAGCTTAACTTGGACTAGCGGGTCTCCACTGAACACCGGGGAGCTGTTTTTT,CASSLTWTSGSPLNTGELFF
.,TRBJ2-6,many,15,TRBV7-8,TGTGCCAGCAGCTGGCAGGGAGCAGGGGCCAACGTCCTGACTTTC,CASSWQGAGANVLTF
.,TRBJ2-2,.,14,TRBV6-1,TGTGCCAGCATTGAAGCAGGGGGGACCGGGGAGCTGTTTTTT,CASIEAGGTGELFF
.,TRBJ1-1,few,14,TRBV12-3/TRBV12-4,TGTGCCAGCAGACCCGAAACCCTGAACACTGAAGCTTTCTTT,CASRPETLNTEAFF
.,TRBJ2-5,.,13,TRBV7-6,TGTGCCAGCAGCTTAGTCCCCGAAGAGACCCAGTACTTC,CASSLVPEETQYF
.,TRBJ2-2,many,16,TRBV7-8,TGTGCCAGCAGCCTGCGGTCGCCCTGGGACACCGGGGAGCTGTTTTTT,CASSLRSPWDTGELFF
.,TRBJ2-1,many,14,TRBV7-2,TGTGCCAGCAGCCCTCTAGAGGCGGGCCATGAGCAGTTCTTC,CASSPLEAGHEQFF
TRBD1,TRBJ1-4,many,16,TRBV7-2,TGTGCCAGCAGCAAACAGGGGGCAAGCACTAATGAAAAACTGTTTTTT,CASSKQGASTNEKLFF
TRBD2,TRBJ2-5,many,14,TRBV7-9,TGTGCCAGCAGCTTAGCGACTAGCGGAGAGACCCAGTACTTC,CASSLATSGETQYF
.,TRBJ2-2,.,16,TRBV5-5,TGTGCCAGCAGCGAAACTCCGTTCGCGAACACCGGGGAGCTGTTTTTT,CASSETPFANTGELFF
.,TRBJ2-7,.,13,TRBV5-1,TGCGCCAGCAGCTTGGACGGCCTCTACGAGCAGTACTTC,CASSLDGLYEQYF
.,TRBJ1-3,many,13,TRBV7-2,TGTGCCAGCAGCTTTGATCCGAGCGACACCATATATTTT,CASSFDPSDTIYF
.,TRBJ1-1,few,13,TRBV2,TGTGCCAGCAGTGCGAGGCAGAACACTGAAGCTTTCTTT,CASSARQNTEAFF
.,TRBJ2-3,few,13,TRBV10-2,TGCGCCAGCAGTGAGCCGCCAGGGGTCCCGCAGTATTTT,CASSEPPGVPQYF
.,TRBJ1-2,many,14,TRBV7-2,TGTGCCAGCAGGGAAACGGGACAACCCGAAGGCTACACCTTC,CASRETGQPEGYTF
.,TRBJ1-3,.,14,TRBV6-5,TGTGCCAGCAGTCAAACCGGGCAGAGCAGCACCATATATTTT,CASSQTGQSSTIYF
TRBD2,TRBJ2-1,many,18,TRBV7-9,TGTGCCAGCAGCTTAGCCCGGACTAGCGGGGGCCAATACAATGAGCAGTTCTTC,CASSLARTSGGQYNEQFF
.,TRBJ1-2,many,12,TRBV19,TGTGCCGGCAGACTGGGAGGCTATGGCTACACCTTC,CAGRLGGYGYTF
.,TRBJ1-2,many,15,TRBV4-1,TGCGCCAGCAGCCAGGAACTTCTTGAGAACTATGGCTACACCTTC,CASSQELLENYGYTF
.,TRBJ1-1,.,15,TRBV5-1,TGCGCCAGCAGCCCTCTGAGCGGGTTGAACACTGAAGCTTTCTTT,CASSPLSGLNTEAFF
TRBD1,TRBJ1-3,many,17,TRBV7-2,TGTGCCAGCAGCTTAGCACGGACAGGGCGGACTGGAAACACCATATATTTT,CASSLARTGRTGNTIYF
TRBD2,TRBJ2-1,.,18,TRBV20-1,TGCAGTGCTAGCGCTACTAGCGGGAGGTCGGGCCCCGGCAATGAGCAGTTCTTC,CSASATSGRSGPGNEQFF
.,TRBJ1-1,many,13,TRBV7-2,TGTGCCAGCAGTGGGTGGTTGAACACTGAAGCTTTCTTT,CASSGWLNTEAFF
TRBD1,TRBJ2-3,few,17,TRBV20-1,TGCAGTGCTAGAGACACAGGGGGCGCAAAATCCACAGATACGCAGTATTTT,CSARDTGGAKSTDTQYF
TRBD1,TRBJ2-2,many,16,TRBV7-9,TGTGCCAGCAGCCCCTTGACAGGGGGAAACACCGGGGAGCTGTTTTTT,CASSPLTGGNTGELFF
.,TRBJ1-1,few,14,TRBV12-3/TRBV12-4,TGTGCCAGCAGTCCTTATCGGGGGACTGTTGGGGCTTTCTTT,CASSPYRGTVGAFF
.,TRBJ2-3,many,14,TRBV7-2,TGTGCCAGCAGCTACCCGGGACCCACAGATACGCAGTATTTT,CASSYPGPTDTQYF
TRBD1,TRBJ2-7,.,13,TRBV29-1,TGCAGCGTTGGACAGGGGCCCTGGTGGGAGCAGTACTTC,CSVGQGPWWEQYF
.,TRBJ2-7,few,13,TRBV7-9,TGTGCCAGCAGCTTAGAACCCGCTGACGAGCAGTACTTC,CASSLEPADEQYF
.,TRBJ2-7,few,14,TRBV29-1,TGCAGCGTTCAAAAAGGACTACTCTACGATGTGCAGTACTTC,CSVQKGLLYDVQYF
.,TRBJ2-7,many,16,TRBV28,TGTGCCAGCAGTTTACTGGGGGACATTTACTCCTACGAGCAGTACTTC,CASSLLGDIYSYEQYF
TRBD1,TRBJ1-1,many,16,TRBV6-5,TGTGCCAGCAGCACGGGACAGGGGTTTCTGAACACTGAAGCTTTCTTT,CASSTGQGFLNTEAFF
.,TRBJ1-1,many,15,TRBV7-8,TGTGCCAGCAGCTTTGATGGGAGCGGGAACACTGAAGCTTTCTTT,CASSFDGSGNTEAFF
.,TRBJ1-5,few,14,TRBV15,TGTGCCACCGCTGTAGGGGTTAGCAATCAGCCCCAGCATTTT,CATAVGVSNQPQHF
.,TRBJ2-5,many,15,TRBV7-7,TGTGCCAGCAGCGGTGGTACAGGGAGAGGAGAGACCCAGTACTTC,CASSGGTGRGETQYF
TRBD1,TRBJ2-1,few,16,TRBV29-1,TGCAGCGTTGAAGGTGCCCAGGGGGTCTCCTACAATGAGCAGTTCTTC,CSVEGAQGVSYNEQFF
TRBD1,TRBJ1-5,.,16,TRBV5-6,TGTGCCAGCAGCTCCGGGACAGGGGGCTTTACTCAGCCCCAGCATTTT,CASSSGTGGFTQPQHF
.,TRBJ2-5,many,15,TRBV7-8,TGTGCCAGCAGCCCGCGACTAGTACTGGAAGAGACCCAGTACTTC,CASSPRLVLEETQYF
.,TRBJ1-1,few,15,TRBV6-1,TGTGCCAGCAGTGATGTGGGGTGGTTGAACACTGAAGCTTTCTTT,CASSDVGWLNTEAFF
.,TRBJ2-7,many,15,TRBV4-1,TGCGCCAGCAGCCAAGATGGGGCTGTTTACTACGAGCAGTACTTC,CASSQDGAVYYEQYF
TRBD1,TRBJ1-2,.,16,TRBV29-1,TGCAGCGTTGAAGTTTACCCCCAACAGGGGAACTATGGCTACACCTTC,CSVEVYPQQGNYGYTF
.,TRBJ2-5,many,15,TRBV6-6,TGTGCCAGCAGTTACCCCCCGCAGGTCCAAGAGACCCAGTACTTC,CASSYPPQVQETQYF
TRBD2,TRBJ2-4,many,16,TRBV29-1,TGCAGCGTTGAAATCCTAGCGGGGTTAGCCAAAAACATTCAGTACTTC,CSVEILAGLAKNIQYF
.,TRBJ1-3,.,15,TRBV6-5,TGTGCCAGCAGTTACTCGGGCAGCTCTGGAAACACCATATATTTT,CASSYSGSSGNTIYF
.,TRBJ1-1,.,13,TRBV18,TGTGCCAGCTCACCCCAAGGACAGTCTGAAGCTTTCTTT,CASSPQGQSEAFF
.,TRBJ1-1,many,15,TRBV23-1,TGCGCCAGCAGTCAATCTTACACCTCGAACACTGAAGCTTTCTTT,CASSQSYTSNTEAFF
TRBD1,TRBJ1-1,.,19,TRBV23-1,TGCGCCAGCAGTCTCCACGCCGACAGGGAAGAGGACATGAACACTGAAGCTTTCTTT,CASSLHADREEDMNTEAFF
TRBD2,TRBJ2-7,.,15,TRBV14,TGTGCCAGCAGCCAAGATCGGAAGGGAGGGTACGAGCAGTACTTC,CASSQDRKGGYEQYF
TRBD2,TRBJ2-1,few,15,TRBV11-3,TGTGCCAGCAGCGTACGATCTAGCGGGAGGAGTGAGCAGTTCTTC,CASSVRSSGRSEQFF